Presented here are 24 T cell receptor beta chains from one specimen sequenced in a study of control samples from healthy donors and cancer patients. Using immunoSEQ multiplex PCR, the repertoire was profiled, and TCRdb retains in-frame clones only, with some absent. The sample consists of 130,000 to 150,000 clones, more than 85% of them appearing once. Sequenced sample: blood. These receptors came from a man younger than 40 in good health.

This rearrangement joins TRBV25-1 to TRBJ2-7, with 11 bases aligning to TRBD2. Germline V gene sequence: CDR1 MGHDK, CDR2 SYGVNS. The CDR3 consists of 18 residues. J gave up 3 bases and V 8 bases, and 18 bases lay outside the gene matches. CDR3 nucleotides: TGTGCCAGCGGTCCTGGCCCTAGCGGGGGGTCGCCCCTCTACGAGCAGTACTTC. As protein: CASGPGPSGGSPLYEQYF.

V gene TRBV9 combines with J gene TRBJ2-7, with TRBD1 matching over 9 bases. Germline values: CDR1 SGDLS, CDR2 YYNGEE. The CDR3 sequence is 14 residues long. V lost 3 bases and J lost 4; bases outside the gene matches: 5. CDR3: CASSGGTGQYEQYF. CDR3 nucleotide sequence: TGTGCCAGCAGCGGAGGGACAGGGCAGTACGAGCAGTACTTC.

V gene TRBV11-2 combines with J gene TRBJ2-7, with TRBD2 matching 8 bases. The CDR3 contains 14 residues. Unmatched junction bases numbered 3, after V lost 1 base and J lost 4 bases. CDR1 and CDR2 (germline): SGHAT, FQNNGV. The CDR3 coding sequence is TGTGCCAGCAGCTTAGGTTCGGGGGGGTACGAGCAGTACTTC. As protein: CASSLGSGGYEQYF.

The chain links TRBV5-1 to TRBJ2-3, with 11 bases lining up with TRBD2. The ends lost 4 bases at V and 1 base at J; junction bases unmatched: 5. Germline CDR1 and CDR2: SGHRS and YFSETQ. The CDR3 totals 16 residues. Here the CDR3 reads CASSRSTSGGTDTQYF. DNA of the CDR3: TGCGCCAGCAGCCGATCGACTAGCGGGGGCACAGATACGCAGTATTTT.

The chain carries TRBV5-4 and TRBJ2-2; TRBD2 might be the D (6 bases). Trimming left V 0 bases short and J 0 bases short, with 12 bases between. The CDR3 runs to 17 residues. CDR1 and CDR2 (germline): SGHNT, YYREEE (reference sequence). CDR3 in amino acids: CASSLGRGRPNTGELFF. CDR3 nucleotides: TGTGCCAGCAGCTTGGGGAGGGGCCGCCCGAACACCGGGGAGCTGTTTTTT.

The chain employs TRBV19 and TRBJ2-3; 8 bases align to TRBD2. The CDR3 consists of 16 residues. Germline V gene lookup returns CDR1 LNHDA and CDR2 SQIVND (reference sequence). The V and J ends lost 2 bases and 3 bases, in that order; junction bases with no gene match: 7. Here the CDR3 DNA reads TGTGCCAGTAGTATAAGGAGAGCGGGGGAGACAGATACGCAGTATTTT. It encodes CASSIRRAGETDTQYF.

The gene calls are TRBV18 and TRBJ2-1, with unresolved D. The V gene lost 4 bases and the J gene lost 4 bases, with 8 bases spanning the gap. This CDR3 comprises 13 residues. Per germline, CDR1 KGHSH and CDR2 LQKENI. The CDR3 sequence: CASSRPNYNEQFF. CDR3 sequence (DNA): TGTGCCAGCTCACGGCCTAATTACAATGAGCAGTTCTTC.

The genes are TRBV3-1 (or the pseudogene TRBV3-2) and TRBJ2-3; TRBD2 agrees at 10 bases. J was trimmed by 2 bases and V by 0 bases; bases with no gene match: 2. The V gene's germline CDR1 is LGHDT and CDR2 YNNKEL (reference sequence). This CDR3 contains 16 residues. CDR3: CASSQETSGLTDTQYF. CDR3 DNA: TGTGCCAGCAGCCAAGAGACTAGCGGGCTCACAGATACGCAGTATTTT.

The chain uses TRBV7-8 and TRBJ1-6, with 8 bases lining up with TRBD1. This CDR3 is built from 14 residues. After removal of 5 bases from V and 8 bases from J, the junction contained 5 bases not matched to a gene. Germline V gene lookup returns CDR1 SGHVS and CDR2 FQNEAQ. The DNA of the CDR3 is TGTGCCAGCAGCGGTGGACAGGGCCATTCACCCCTCCACTTT. This codes for CASSGGQGHSPLHF.

The V and J genes are TRBV21-1 and TRBJ1-3. TRBV21-1 is a recognized pseudogene. The CDR3 spans 15 residues. This chain's CDR3 is CASRGDRSAGNTIYF. DNA of the CDR3: TGTGCCAGCAGAGGGGACCGCTCGGCTGGAAACACCATATATTTT.

This clone was seen more than once but under ten times. The genes are TRBV19 and TRBJ1-1; the D is unclear. The CDR3 is made up of 11 amino acids. The germline CDR1 and CDR2 sequences are LNHDA and SQIVND (reference sequence). V was clipped by 9 bases and J by 8 bases, with 13 bases between them. CDR3 in amino acids: CASGQVEEAFF. In DNA, the CDR3 is TGTGCCAGCGGCCAGGTGGAGGAAGCTTTCTTT. Full variable domain (remainder filled in from reference TRBV19 and TRBJ1-1): DGGITQSPKYLFRKEGQNVTLSCEQNLNHDAMYWYRQDPGQGLRLIYYSQIVNDFQKGDIAEGYSVSREKKESFPLTVTSAQKNPTAFYLCASGQVEEAFFGQGTRLTVV.

This clone was counted once. The rearrangement uses TRBV30 and TRBJ1-1; 8 bases map to TRBD1. The CDR3 length is 16 residues. Trimming cost V 5 bases and J 6 bases; bases outside gene matches: 17. CDR1 GTSNPN and CDR2 SVGIG come from the germline V gene (reference sequence). For the CDR3, the DNA is TGTGCCTGGTTGCCTTCCCGGGGACAGGCCCAGGCTGAAGCTTTCTTT. The encoded protein is CAWLPSRGQAQAEAFF.

CDR3 nucleotides: TGTGCCAGCAGCTCCGGGGGGACCACAGATACGCAGTATTTT. Its translation: CASSSGGTTDTQYF. The chain joins TRBV11-3 to TRBJ2-3, with 7 bases matching TRBD2. This CDR3 has 14 amino acids. V trimming: 4 bases; J trimming: 2 bases; junction bases outside the gene matches: 3. Germline CDR1 is SGHNT and CDR2 is YENEEA.

The chain carries TRBV28 and TRBJ1-5; 11 bases are shared with TRBD1. The CDR3 is made up of 15 amino acids. Germline lookup yields CDR1 MDHEN and CDR2 SYDVKM. J was trimmed by 7 bases and V by 4 bases; bases with no gene match: 6. The CDR3 reads CASSSSGQGGQPQHF. The DNA for the CDR3 is TGTGCCAGCAGTTCCTCGGGACAGGGGGGCCAGCCCCAGCATTTT. The full variable domain, completed using reference TRBV28 and TRBJ1-5, is DVKVTQSSRYLVKRTGEKVFLECVQDMDHENMFWYRQDPGLGLRLIYFSYDVKMKEKGDIPEGYSVSREKKERFSLILESASTNQTSMYLCASSSSGQGGQPQHFGDGTRLSIL.

The chain joins TRBV10-3 to TRBJ1-2, with 7 bases that match TRBD1. The V segment lost 6 bases and the J segment 8 bases; nucleotides outside the gene matches: 12. Germline values: CDR1 ENHRY, CDR2 SYGVKD. The CDR3 length is 14 residues. The CDR3 nucleotides are TGTGCCATCAGGTCGTTCGGGCAGGGGGTCGGCTACACCTTC. Its translation: CAIRSFGQGVGYTF.

The CDR3 loop reads CASSDSGPSGVQYEQFF. CDR3 sequence (DNA): TGTGCCAGCAGTGACTCTGGTCCTAGCGGGGTCCAGTATGAGCAGTTCTTC. The chain recombines TRBV6-4 with TRBJ2-1; 9 nucleotides align to TRBD2. The CDR3 has 17 residues. V lost 0 bases and J lost 8; bases outside the gene matches: 11. Germline CDR1 and CDR2: MRHNA and SNTAGT.

Here the CDR3 DNA reads TGTGCCTGGAGTGTGGGACAGTCCTACGAGCAGTACTTC. The encoded protein is CAWSVGQSYEQYF. This sequence joins TRBV30 and TRBJ2-7, with 7 bases that match TRBD1. Trimming at V came to 0 bases and at J to 1 base, leaving 0 bases not matched to a gene. Looked up from germline, CDR1 is GTSNPN and CDR2 is SVGIG (reference sequence). This CDR3 region has 13 residues. Filled out from reference TRBV30 and TRBJ2-7, the complete variable domain reads SQTIHQWPATLVQPVGSPLSLECTVEGTSNPNLYWYRQAAGRGLQLLFYSVGIGQISSEVPQNLSASRPQDRQFILSSKKLLLSDSGFYLCAWSVGQSYEQYFGPGTRLTVT.

The chain has TRBV19 and TRBJ1-4; perhaps TRBD1 as D (6 bases). The germline CDR1 and CDR2 sequences are LNHDA and SQIVND (reference sequence). The CDR3 is made up of 15 amino acids. V shed 3 bases and J shed 0 bases, with 8 bases lying between them. The CDR3 DNA reads TGTGCCAGTAGTATGGGGGGCTCAACTAATGAAAAACTGTTTTTT. The encoded protein is CASSMGGSTNEKLFF.

The chain is built from TRBV28 and TRBJ1-3; 7 bases are a match to TRBD1. The germline CDR1 and CDR2 sequences are MDHEN and SYDVKM. Losses at the gene ends were 5 bases for V and 0 bases for J; bases not matched to a gene: 1. The CDR3 is 14 amino acids. The CDR3 here is CASSGQVSGNTIYF. The CDR3 DNA follows: TGTGCCAGCAGTGGACAGGTCTCTGGAAACACCATATATTTT.

Only one count was recorded for this clone. The genes are TRBV29-1 and TRBJ2-3, with D tentatively TRBD2 (5 bases). This CDR3 has 12 amino acids. V dropped 7 bases and J dropped 5 bases, with 13 bases sitting between them. In germline, CDR1 is SQVTM, CDR2 ANQGSEA. The CDR3 DNA reads as TGCAGCGCAGTACTAGTTTTAGATACGCAGTATTTT. It encodes CSAVLVLDTQYF.

The gene calls are TRBV2 and TRBJ2-1; D possibly corresponds to TRBD1 (7 bases). Germline V gene data show CDR1 as SNHLY and CDR2 as FYNNEI. The CDR3 contains 13 residues. The V end lost 7 bases, the J end lost 4 bases, and 11 bases lay between the germline ends. The CDR3 is CASTQGGYNEQFF. The CDR3 bases are TGTGCCAGCACTCAGGGGGGATACAATGAGCAGTTCTTC.

The chain joins TRBV24-1 to TRBJ1-6; 8 positions match TRBD1. Germline trimming cut 6 bases from V and 7 bases from J; bases unmatched to any gene: 4. In germline, CDR1 is KGHDR, CDR2 SFDVKD. The CDR3 contains 14 residues. The CDR3 DNA is TGTGCCACCAGTTTGACAGGGGAAAATTCACCCCTCCACTTT. This gives the protein CATSLTGENSPLHF.

This chain uses TRBV5-1 with TRBJ2-2, with unresolved D. Trimming cost V 0 bases and J 1 base, with 4 bases left between them. Germline V lookup: CDR1 SGHRS, CDR2 YFSETQ. There are 14 residues in the CDR3. CDR3 bases: TGCGCCAGCAGCTTGGTCCAGAACACCGGGGAGCTGTTTTTT. Translation: CASSLVQNTGELFF.

This clone was observed once. The rearrangement joins TRBV27 to TRBJ2-3; D unresolved. Trimming left V 0 bases short and J 0 bases short, with 7 bases between. CDR3 size: 15 residues. The germline gives CDR1 MNHEY, CDR2 SMNVEV (reference sequence). The CDR3 spells CASSLSPFSTDTQYF. The DNA for the CDR3 is TGTGCCAGCAGTTTATCACCTTTTAGCACAGATACGCAGTATTTT.